Reported below is one TCR beta chain. It has no known antigen specificity. Base qualities were left out, and no much larger clone turns up one base away. The sample is drawn from a study of shared clonotypes between healthy human individuals (dated by TCRdb to about 2020). With regard to the full study: A few men and two women, aged 18 to 49 years, made up the cohort. For each donor, CD4 naive and CD4 memory were each given three plates, CD8 naive was given two plates, and CD8 memory was given one plate. To estimate repertoire size and how much clonotypes are shared between individuals, the study performed deep sequencing of blood TCR repertoires from roughly five healthy adults. To increase sequencing depth and limit assay-specific biases, different laboratories used diverse techniques to prepare libraries and sequence TCR repertoires. Per donor, leukapheresis produced somewhere between about 0.94 and 9.5 billion PBMCs. What the authors observed across the whole study: Compared with non-shared clonotypes, clonotypes shared by all four sorted-subset donors had higher generation probabilities. Rarefaction of sorted-subset datasets indicated incomplete sequencing despite the large sequencing depth. Sampling was restricted to blood, and TCR repertoires in tissues likely differ from the TCR repertoires found in blood. Sharing across a few donors was observed for around 4.8% of naive CD4, 3.5% of naive CD8, over 2% of memory CD4, and around 0.42% of memory CD8 clonotypes. Pairwise subsampling indicated that sequencing depth was expected to affect the degree of clonotype sharing among donors. Larger estimated clonotype richness was generally found for naive subsets than for memory subsets. The small number of donors limited the genetic and exposure-history diversity represented.

Using the deep immunoSEQ assay, multiplex PCR amplified TCR CDR3 regions from genomic DNA. Extracted genomic DNA from each cell subset was spread evenly across all wells of several immunoSEQ 96-well plates, with each plate serving as a replicate. Each replicate PCR for sorted subsets received roughly 0.2 ug genomic DNA, equal to roughly 30,000 T cell genomes. The purified libraries were quantified using a Qubit 3.0 fluorometer, sized with a Bioanalyzer 2100, and then quantified again using the KAPA Library Quantification kit. Every immunoSEQ 96-well plate was sequenced on a separate single-read 150-cycle Illumina NextSeq 550 flow cell. Under the source paper's analysis protocol: The immunoSEQ output contained only junctional sequences without quality scores, so filtering could not match that applied to full-length reads. Sequences were annotated with PyIR, a Python wrapper for IgBLAST v1.9, and V/J genes and CDR3 were assigned using IMGT germline references. Reads were removed for weak V/J assignments (E-value above 1e-6), missing CDR3, stop codons, out-of-frame junctions, or ambiguous translated residues. V3J clonotypes were defined as sequences sharing the same inferred V gene, J gene, and CDR3 amino acid sequence. Percentage overlap between repertoires was calculated by dividing the number of shared unique clonotypes by the size of the smaller repertoire. Richness of each repertoire was evaluated using RTK rarefaction, the Chao1 estimator, and Recon v2.1 estimates of unobserved clonotypes. OLGA was used to compute generation probabilities for all TCRbeta clonotypes that the gDNA method yielded from several donors. Not all clones reach the TCRdb copy of this immuneACCESS table, which keeps in-frame sequences only. Checked studies attribute under half of the gap to unresolved V genes and leave the rest unexplained. V and J calls plus clone size are reproduced from that table; the DNA served to infer D and trimming. Recorded for this sample are around 600,000 clones; 95% to 98% of them occurred a single time. 0.3% of the sample comes from the top ten.

Trimming removed 11 bases from V and 3 bases from J; the gene matches leave 18 bases unexplained. There are 17 amino acids in the CDR3, from cysteine to phenylalanine inclusive. Only the CDR3 part of the read is kept: 51 bases, read in frame from the first base. Taken from the germline V gene (reference sequence), the CDR1 and CDR2 loops are SEHNR and FQNEAQ. CD8 naive samples were obtained by positive selection for CCR7 among CD45RO-negative cells, yielding a CD45RA+CCR7+ population from which TemRA cells were excluded. Healthy HIV-negative adults with no recently reported acute infections or vaccinations were included as donors. All donors were Caucasian adults living in Nashville, Tennessee, USA. Blood was obtained by leukapheresis, after which PBMCs were separated by Ficoll-Histopaque density gradient centrifugation and cryopreserved in liquid nitrogen vapor phase. Purity and quantity of every magnetically sorted T cell population were checked by analytical flow cytometry. From each sorted fraction, genomic DNA was isolated and quantified by UV absorbance on a Nanodrop 2000c.

This TCR derives from a man younger than 45 in good health. The sequenced material came from naive CD8+ T cells sorted from blood. The sample's cell subset or site, from its label and the paper: CD45RA+CCR7+. This sequence uses TRBV7-9 and TRBJ2-3; TRBD1 lines up with 9 middle nucleotides. This receptor carries the CDR3 CACDSRPGQGLTDTQYF. The DNA sequence is as follows: TGTGCCTGCGATTCTAGGCCGGGACAGGGATTGACAGATACGCAGTATTTT.